Below are 27 T cell receptor beta chains sequenced from a single sample in a study of identical twins. In TCRdb, the 5' RACE reads were re-called with MiXCR into one record per CDR3 protein. The sample has some 210,000 distinct CDR3 sequences, 15% to 20% seen once; the top ten hold less than 45%. The same specimen was also included in a second study, on T cells expressing NK-cell markers.

The sequencing sample was made of CD8+ T cells sorted from blood. The receptors derive from a woman aged 18-29 years in good health.

This clonotype has a count of ten or more. V and J are TRBV7-3 and TRBJ2-5; a weak D match, TRBD1 (6 bases). The CDR3 sequence is 15 residues long. Trimming took off 2 bases at V and 4 bases at J, with 14 bases between the two ends. From germline, CDR1 is SGHTA and CDR2 FQGTGA. The CDR3 spells CASSLFPGALETQYF. Here the CDR3 DNA reads TGTGCCAGCAGCTTATTTCCAGGGGCCTTAGAGACCCAGTACTTC.

This clonotype was seen more than once but under ten times. J is TRBJ2-1 and V is TRBV9; a possible D gene is TRBD2 (5 bases). V lost 4 bases to trimming and J lost 6 bases, with 14 bases between them. The CDR3 runs to 14 residues. The germline V gene encodes CDR1 SGDLS and CDR2 YYNGEE. The CDR3 DNA is TGTGCCAGCAGCATAGCGAGCTGGGCCAATGAGCAGTTCTTC. Translation: CASSIASWANEQFF. The full variable domain, rest sourced from reference TRBV9 and TRBJ2-1, is DSGVTQTPKHLITATGQRVTLRCSPRSGDLSVYWYQQSLDQGLQFLIQYYNGEERAKGNILERFSAQQFPDLHSELNLSSLELGDSALYFCASSIASWANEQFFGPGTRLTVL.

This rearrangement joins TRBV20-1 to TRBJ2-1; D perhaps matches TRBD2 (5 bases). This CDR3 is 13 amino acids long. Germline V gene data show CDR1 as DFQATT and CDR2 as SNEGSKA (reference sequence). Trimming stripped 3 bases from V and 4 bases from J, with 10 bases between. The CDR3 region has the DNA TGCAGTGCTAGGGTAGCGACGTACAATGAGCAGTTCTTC. This encodes CSARVATYNEQFF.

The chain recombines TRBV4-3 with TRBJ2-2, with D perhaps matching TRBD1 or TRBD2 (5 bases each). The CDR3 covers 13 residues. Germline CDR1 reads LGHNA; CDR2 reads YSLEER. Trimming removed 4 bases at V and 5 bases at J, with 8 bases between. The DNA of the CDR3 is TGCGCCAGCAGCCGAGGGGAGACCGGGGAGCTGTTTTTT. It translates to CASSRGETGELFF.

The chain carries TRBV7-9 and TRBJ2-7; TRBD2 aligns across 13 bases. The CDR3 is 15 amino acids. The V and J ends lost 5 bases and 0 bases, in that order; junction bases with no gene match: 1. From germline, CDR1 is SEHNR and CDR2 FQNEAQ (reference sequence). The CDR3 loop reads CASSRTSGGSYEQYF. CDR3 in DNA: TGTGCCAGCAGCAGGACTAGCGGGGGCTCCTACGAGCAGTACTTC.

The V call is TRBV20-1, the J call TRBJ2-3; 8 bases are shared with TRBD1. The CDR3 sequence is 14 residues long. V shed 5 bases and J 2 bases; nucleotides not matched to a gene: 6. Per germline, CDR1 DFQATT and CDR2 SNEGSKA (reference sequence). The CDR3 loop reads CSAGDRIFTDTQYF. CDR3 DNA: TGCAGTGCTGGGGACAGGATTTTCACAGATACGCAGTATTTT.

The V call is TRBV12-3 or TRBV12-4, the J call TRBJ2-5; D call uncertain. V was pared by 3 bases and J by 2 bases, with 19 bases between. This CDR3 comprises 17 residues. CDR3 nucleotide sequence: TGTGCCAGCAGTTTCTCTCCCGAGGCAGATCTTCAAGAGACCCAGTACTTC. Translated, it gives CASSFSPEADLQETQYF.

The chain combines TRBV12-3 or TRBV12-4 with TRBJ2-7; 10 positions agree with TRBD2. V shed 5 bases, J shed 2 bases, and the junction held 6 bases outside the gene matches. This CDR3 is built from 15 residues. CDR3 amino acids: CASSRLAGETYEQYF. The DNA for the CDR3 is TGTGCCAGCAGTAGGCTAGCGGGAGAGACCTACGAGCAGTACTTC.

The sample holds a few counts of this clonotype. This chain joins TRBV7-9 and TRBJ2-1; maybe TRBD1 (7 bases). V lost 2 bases to trimming and J lost 7 bases, with 18 bases between them. Germline V gene sequence: CDR1 SEHNR, CDR2 FQNEAQ (reference sequence). The CDR3 has 16 residues. CDR3 amino acids: CASSLLGPGGQNEQFF. The DNA for the CDR3 is TGTGCCAGCAGCTTATTAGGGCCAGGGGGGCAAAATGAGCAGTTCTTC. Variable domain in full (rest from reference TRBV7-9 and TRBJ2-1): DTGVSQNPRHKITKRGQNVTFRCDPISEHNRLYWYRQTLGQGPEFLTYFQNEAQLEKSRLLSDRFSAERPKGSFSTLEIQRTEQGDSAMYLCASSLLGPGGQNEQFFGPGTRLTVL.

The sample holds a few counts of this clonotype. This chain joins TRBV7-6 and TRBJ2-2, with 10 positions matching TRBD1. V trimming: 1 base; J trimming: 0 bases; junction bases outside the gene matches: 2. The CDR3 runs to 17 residues. Germline CDR1 reads SGHVS; CDR2 reads FNYEAQ. The CDR3 is CASSLEGTGANTGELFF. As DNA, the CDR3 is TGTGCCAGCAGCTTAGAAGGGACAGGGGCGAACACCGGGGAGCTGTTTTTT.

This clonotype was seen only once. J is TRBJ2-1 and V is TRBV19; D call uncertain. Trimming removed 1 base at V and 4 bases at J, with 17 bases between. The CDR3 length is 17 residues. Germline CDR1 and CDR2: LNHDA and SQIVND (reference sequence). The CDR3 nucleotides read TGTGCCAGTAGTATAGCAAAAGTGCGTCAGATATACAATGAGCAGTTCTTC. Amino acid sequence: CASSIAKVRQIYNEQFF.

This clonotype was counted many times. The V gene is TRBV20-1, the J gene TRBJ2-7; the D is unclear. Germline CDR1 reads DFQATT; CDR2 reads SNEGSKA (reference sequence). V lost 3 bases and J 0 bases, leaving 6 bases between the germline ends. The CDR3 sequence is 12 residues long. CDR3 loop: CSARGSSYEQYF. CDR3 DNA sequence: TGCAGTGCTAGGGGCAGCTCCTACGAGCAGTACTTC.

This clonotype was found a few times. The chain has TRBV14 and TRBJ2-1; D is unclear. Germline CDR1 and CDR2: SGHDN and FVKESK. The germline V and J ends were trimmed by 0 bases and 0 bases, with 12 bases remaining between them. This CDR3 spans 17 amino acids. The CDR3 region is CASSQDVKPRSYNEQFF. Here the CDR3 DNA reads TGTGCCAGCAGCCAAGATGTGAAGCCGCGCTCCTACAATGAGCAGTTCTTC.

The table lists this clonotype with a few counts. The chain combines TRBV14 with TRBJ1-5, with no clear D. The CDR3 is 16 residues long. Germline CDR1 reads SGHDN; CDR2 reads FVKESK. V dropped 1 base and J dropped 1 base, with 11 bases sitting between them. The CDR3 DNA sequence: TGTGCCAGCAGCCAAGGCGAACCGGGAAGCAATCAGCCCCAGCATTTT. It translates to CASSQGEPGSNQPQHF.

V gene TRBV5-4 combines with J gene TRBJ2-2, with a weak D call TRBD2 (7 bases). V lost 2 bases and J lost 5, with 13 bases in between. This CDR3 contains 15 residues. In germline, CDR1 is SGHNT, CDR2 YYREEE (reference sequence). The CDR3 DNA reads TGTGCCAGCAGCTTTAGGGGGGGAACTACCGGGGAGCTGTTTTTT. Translated: CASSFRGGTTGELFF. Combining the CDR3 with reference TRBV5-4 and TRBJ2-2 gives the whole variable domain ETGVTQSPTHLIKTRGQQVTLRCSSQSGHNTVSWYQQALGQGPQFIFQYYREEENGRGNFPPRFSGLQFPNYSSELNVNALELDDSALYLCASSFRGGTTGELFFGEGSRLTVL.

The rearrangement uses TRBV10-2 and TRBJ2-7; tentatively, D is TRBD1 or TRBD2 (5 bases each). V lost 8 bases and J 7 bases, leaving 12 bases between the germline ends. The CDR3 covers 11 residues. Germline V gene sequence: CDR1 WSHSY, CDR2 SAAADI. CDR3 sequence reads: CASGGGGEQYF. The CDR3 DNA reads TGCGCCAGCGGGGGTGGAGGAGAGCAGTACTTC.

This clonotype was seen a few times. The chain uses TRBV7-2 and TRBJ2-1; 9 positions match TRBD2. CDR3 length equals 18 residues. The V and J ends lost 0 bases and 8 bases, in that order; junction bases with no gene match: 14. CDR1 and CDR2 (germline): SGHTA, FQGNSA. CDR3 sequence reads: CASSLAGGLATILDEQFF. The CDR3 DNA reads as TGTGCCAGCAGCTTAGCGGGGGGACTAGCCACCATTCTCGATGAGCAGTTCTTC.

V usage is TRBV5-1 and J usage is TRBJ2-1, with no clear D. CDR1 and CDR2 from the germline V gene are SGHRS and YFSETQ. V lost 0 bases and J 10 bases, leaving 8 bases between the germline ends. This CDR3 is 12 amino acids long. The CDR3: CASSLAGWEQFF. The DNA of the CDR3 is TGCGCCAGCAGCTTGGCCGGGTGGGAGCAGTTCTTC.

This clonotype was seen a handful of times. The J gene is TRBJ1-2, the V gene TRBV5-1; a possible D gene is TRBD1 (5 bases). V lost 0 bases and J lost 2, with 11 bases in between. The CDR3 length is 15 residues. Germline CDR1 reads SGHRS; CDR2 reads YFSETQ. CDR3 DNA: TGCGCCAGCAGCTTGGTCCCGGAGGGGAACTATGGCTACACCTTC. Translated, it gives CASSLVPEGNYGYTF.

About this clonotype itself: The DNA is omitted, as the CDR3 cannot be located on it reliably, and the CDR3 follows TCRdb's listing. The rearrangement joins TRBV12-2 to TRBJ2-1. TRBV12-2 has pseudogene status. The CDR3 has 14 residues if both end residues are counted. This CDR3 is CASRLVGSGNEQFF.

This clonotype was seen a handful of times. The chain recombines TRBV12-3 or TRBV12-4 with TRBJ1-2; D gene unclear. Trimming shortened V by 2 bases and J by 6 bases, and 10 bases separated the two germline ends. The CDR3 loop spans 13 amino acids. The CDR3 region has the DNA TGTGCCAGCAGTTTAACCGTGCTCCATGGCTACACCTTC. Encoded protein: CASSLTVLHGYTF.

This clonotype was seen a single time. The chain's CDR3 is CASSVRSGGLTGELFF. As DNA, the CDR3 is TGTGCCAGCAGCGTAAGGTCAGGAGGTTTAACCGGGGAGCTGTTTTTT. V usage is TRBV9 and J usage is TRBJ2-2; TRBD2 might be the D (5 bases). CDR1 is SGDLS and CDR2 is YYNGEE in the germline V gene. The CDR3 loop spans 16 amino acids. V lost 1 base and J 5 bases, leaving 15 bases between the germline ends. The full variable domain, rest sourced from reference TRBV9 and TRBJ2-2, is DSGVTQTPKHLITATGQRVTLRCSPRSGDLSVYWYQQSLDQGLQFLIQYYNGEERAKGNILERFSAQQFPDLHSELNLSSLELGDSALYFCASSVRSGGLTGELFFGEGSRLTVL.

V is TRBV5-1 and J is TRBJ2-1; 8 nucleotides match TRBD2. This CDR3 is 15 amino acids long. V dropped 3 bases and J dropped 2; count of bases not matched to a gene: 4. Germline loops: CDR1 SGHRS, CDR2 YFSETQ. The chain's CDR3 is CASSWAGGAYNEQFF. As DNA, the CDR3 is TGCGCCAGCAGCTGGGCGGGGGGAGCCTACAATGAGCAGTTCTTC.

This clonotype was detected only a few times. The chain links TRBV11-2 to TRBJ1-1, with D hard to call. Trimming stripped 2 bases from V and 5 bases from J, with 12 bases between. The germline V gene has CDR1 SGHAT and CDR2 FQNNGV. CDR3 length: 14 residues. The CDR3, as DNA: TGTGCCAGCAGCTTACCACTAGGGATGACTGAAGCTTTCTTT. Translating gives CASSLPLGMTEAFF.

This chain joins TRBV4-1 and TRBJ2-1; 9 bases match TRBD2. The CDR3 covers 19 residues. Germline CDR1 and CDR2: MGHRA and YSYEKL. Unmatched junction bases numbered 12, after V lost 3 bases and J lost 0 bases. In DNA, the CDR3 is TGCGCCAGCAGCCACCCAGGGGCGTCTAGCGGGGTCTCCTACAATGAGCAGTTCTTC. It encodes CASSHPGASSGVSYNEQFF.

This clonotype was observed a handful of times. The rearrangement links TRBV6-1 to TRBJ1-1; D call uncertain. This CDR3 has 14 residues. Trimming took 3 bases from V and 1 from J, leaving 9 bases between them. Germline-derived CDR1 and CDR2 are MNHNS and SASEGT. CDR3: CASSDWFGNTEAFF. CDR3 bases: TGTGCCAGCAGTGACTGGTTTGGGAACACTGAAGCTTTCTTT.

This clonotype was counted between two and nine times. The chain is built from TRBV9 and TRBJ1-2; no firm D call. The CDR3 is made up of 13 amino acids. Per the germline V gene, CDR1 is SGDLS and CDR2 is YYNGEE. Trimming pared 3 bases from V and 0 bases from J, leaving 6 bases between. The CDR3 loop reads CASSGTSNYGYTF. CDR3 DNA: TGTGCCAGCAGCGGGACGTCTAACTATGGCTACACCTTC. Filled out from reference TRBV9 and TRBJ1-2, the complete variable domain reads DSGVTQTPKHLITATGQRVTLRCSPRSGDLSVYWYQQSLDQGLQFLIQYYNGEERAKGNILERFSAQQFPDLHSELNLSSLELGDSALYFCASSGTSNYGYTFGSGTRLTVV.